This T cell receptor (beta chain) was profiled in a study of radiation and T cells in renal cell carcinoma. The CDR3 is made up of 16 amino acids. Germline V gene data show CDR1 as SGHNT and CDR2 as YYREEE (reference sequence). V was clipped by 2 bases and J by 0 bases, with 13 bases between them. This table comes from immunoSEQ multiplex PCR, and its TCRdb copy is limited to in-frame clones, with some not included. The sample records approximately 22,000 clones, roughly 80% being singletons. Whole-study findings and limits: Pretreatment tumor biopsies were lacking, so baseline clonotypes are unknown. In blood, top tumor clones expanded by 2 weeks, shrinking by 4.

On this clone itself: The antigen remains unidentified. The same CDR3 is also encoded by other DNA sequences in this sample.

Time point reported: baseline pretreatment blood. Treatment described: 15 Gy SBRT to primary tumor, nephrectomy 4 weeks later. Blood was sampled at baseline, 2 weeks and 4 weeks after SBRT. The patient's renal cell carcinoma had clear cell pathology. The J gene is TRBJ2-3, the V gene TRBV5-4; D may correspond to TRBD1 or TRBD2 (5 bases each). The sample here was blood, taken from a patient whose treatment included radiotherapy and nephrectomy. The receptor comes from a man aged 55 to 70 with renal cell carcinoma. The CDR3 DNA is TGTGCCAGCAGCTTAGGGGCGGGTGTTAGCACAGATACGCAGTATTTT. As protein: CASSLGAGVSTDTQYF.